These 16 T cell receptor beta chains came from one sample sequenced in a study of T-cell memory formation after mild COVID-19. TCRdb reprocessed the 5' RACE reads with MiXCR, giving one entry per CDR3 protein. The sample includes some 120,000 distinct CDR3 sequences, 15% to 20% of them seen just once. The sample taken for sequencing was PBMCs or a T cell subset sorted from them (not recorded which). These receptors were collected from an adult woman who had mild COVID-19 (a few samples of this study predate the infection). Cell type and time point are not known.

Ten or more counts support this clonotype. This chain connects TRBV27 to TRBJ2-7; a weak D match, TRBD1 (6 bases). V dropped 6 bases and J dropped 3 bases, with 6 bases sitting between them. The CDR3 has 11 amino acids. The germline gives CDR1 MNHEY, CDR2 SMNVEV (reference sequence). In nucleotides, the CDR3 is TGTGCCAGCAGACAGGGCTACGAGCAGTACTTC. Translated: CASRQGYEQYF.

This clonotype has more than one count but fewer than ten. V usage is TRBV5-1 and J usage is TRBJ2-1; 10 nucleotides match TRBD2. CDR3 length: 14 amino acids. The junction had 3 bases not matched to a gene; V was cut back by 3 bases and J by 6 bases. Germline V gives CDR1 SGHRS, CDR2 YFSETQ. The CDR3 DNA reads as TGCGCCAGCAGCTCGAGCGGGGGGGCCAATGAGCAGTTCTTC. It codes for CASSSSGGANEQFF.

The J gene is TRBJ2-2, the V gene TRBV2; D is ambiguous. With 3 bases removed from V and 0 bases from J, the gap between germline ends came to 5 bases. Germline V gene data show CDR1 as SNHLY and CDR2 as FYNNEI. The CDR3 extends over 14 amino acids. The CDR3 loop is CASSDQANTGELFF. Here the CDR3 DNA reads TGTGCCAGCAGTGACCAGGCGAACACCGGGGAGCTGTTTTTT.

Only a few counts were recorded for this clonotype. CDR3 coding DNA: TGTGCCAGCAGCATGGGACAGATGAACACTGAAGCTTTCTTT. Translated: CASSMGQMNTEAFF. This chain connects TRBV12-3 or TRBV12-4 to TRBJ1-1, with 7 bases matching TRBD1. The junction had 4 bases not matched to a gene; V was cut back by 6 bases and J by 0 bases. The CDR3 covers 14 residues.

This clonotype was counted a few times. The chain joins TRBV6-2 or TRBV6-3 to TRBJ2-1, with D possibly matching TRBD1 (6 bases). This CDR3 contains 16 residues. The germline V gene encodes CDR1 MNHEY and CDR2 SVGEGT. Trimming cost V 0 bases and J 0 bases, with 9 bases left between them. The CDR3 sequence is CASSYSRDNSYNEQFF. CDR3 nucleotides: TGTGCCAGCAGTTACTCCCGGGACAACTCCTACAATGAGCAGTTCTTC.

At least ten counts were recorded for this clonotype. This sequence joins TRBV7-9 and TRBJ2-7; D gene unclear. The CDR3 loop spans 14 amino acids. V shed 2 bases and J shed 2 bases, with 10 bases lying between them. Germline V gives CDR1 SEHNR, CDR2 FQNEAQ (reference sequence). The CDR3 spells CASSLSDSAYEQYF. Here the CDR3 DNA reads TGTGCCAGCAGCTTATCGGATTCGGCCTACGAGCAGTACTTC.

The gene calls are TRBV19 and TRBJ2-5; the match to TRBD2 covers 11 bases. The CDR3 covers 15 residues. The V gene's germline CDR1 is LNHDA and CDR2 SQIVND (reference sequence). J gave up 4 bases and V 5 bases, and 6 bases lay outside the gene matches. CDR3 residues: CASSHGGTSGETQYF. The DNA for the CDR3 is TGTGCCAGTAGTCACGGCGGGACTAGCGGAGAGACCCAGTACTTC.

This chain joins TRBV6-5 and TRBJ1-4, with D unclear. The CDR3 runs to 13 residues. V was shortened by 2 bases and J by 8 bases, with 9 bases between the two germline ends. Germline CDR1 and CDR2: MNHEY and SVGAGI. CDR3 coding DNA: TGTGCCAGCAGTTACGACCGGGTCGAAAAACTGTTTTTT. It yields the protein CASSYDRVEKLFF.

The chain couples TRBV30 to TRBJ2-7, with D perhaps matching TRBD1 (5 bases). Germline V lookup: CDR1 GTSNPN, CDR2 SVGIG (reference sequence). This CDR3 spans 16 amino acids. Trimming took 2 bases from V and 5 from J, leaving 22 bases between them. CDR3 nucleotides: TGTGCCTGGAGTCCCCATGTTTCAGGGCCTCGGAACGAGCAGTACTTC. Its translation: CAWSPHVSGPRNEQYF.

About this clonotype itself: The germline gene is not matched at one end of the junction; a read error may be the cause. This sequence joins TRBV6-5 and TRBJ2-7; the match to TRBD1 covers 8 bases. Germline V gene data show CDR1 as MNHEY and CDR2 as SVGAGI. This CDR3 spans 16 amino acids. CDR3 DNA sequence: TGTGCCAGCAGACTACGTCGGACAGGGTTGTCCTACGGGCAGTACTTC. Residues: CASRLRRTGLSYGQYF.

This rearrangement joins TRBV24-1 to TRBJ2-5, with D tentatively TRBD1 or TRBD2 (5 bases each). The germline gives CDR1 KGHDR, CDR2 SFDVKD. The V end was cut by 6 bases, the J end by 2 bases, with 9 bases between. This CDR3 is 13 amino acids long. In nucleotides, the CDR3 is TGTGCCACCAGTCGGGGCAGGCAAGAGACCCAGTACTTC. It is translated as CATSRGRQETQYF.

This clonotype has just a few counts. DNA of the CDR3: TGTGCCAGCAGCTTACGGGGAGGAAGAACTGAAGCTTTCTTT. This gives the protein CASSLRGGRTEAFF. The chain combines TRBV7-2 with TRBJ1-1; the D is unclear. Trimming removed 2 bases from V and 5 bases from J, with 12 bases in between. CDR3 length: 14 amino acids. Per germline, CDR1 SGHTA and CDR2 FQGNSA. Based on the CDR3 plus reference TRBV7-2 and TRBJ1-1, the full variable domain is GAGVSQSPSNKVTEKGKDVELRCDPISGHTALYWYRQSLGQGLEFLIYFQGNSAPDKSGLPSDRFSAERTGGSVSTLTIQRTQQEDSAVYLCASSLRGGRTEAFFGQGTRLTVV.

This clonotype came up a few times. The rearrangement joins TRBV12-3 or TRBV12-4 to TRBJ1-1, with 7 bases aligning to TRBD1. The J segment lost 6 bases and the V segment lost 5 bases, leaving 12 bases of the junction unmatched. This CDR3 has 15 amino acids. CDR3 protein: CASSPIRQGAAEAFF. In nucleotides, the CDR3 is TGTGCCAGCAGTCCGATCAGACAGGGCGCGGCTGAAGCTTTCTTT.

The chain employs TRBV24-1 and TRBJ2-7, with D unresolved. Germline V CDR1 and CDR2: KGHDR, SFDVKD. Deletions cut 3 bases from V and 3 bases from J, with 5 bases between. The CDR3 runs 12 residues. The CDR3, as DNA: TGTGCCACCAGTGATGGATTCTACGAGCAGTACTTC. Residues: CATSDGFYEQYF.

The chain uses TRBV10-3 and TRBJ2-1, with unresolved D. The germline V gene encodes CDR1 ENHRY and CDR2 SYGVKD. V was clipped by 3 bases and J by 0 bases, with 12 bases between them. This CDR3 has 16 amino acids. CDR3 bases: TGTGCCATCAGTGAATTGTCGATAACCTCCTACAATGAGCAGTTCTTC. It yields the protein CAISELSITSYNEQFF.

This clonotype was picked up many times. The chain joins TRBV7-9 to TRBJ2-7; no reliable D call. Looked up from germline, CDR1 is SEHNR and CDR2 is FQNEAQ (reference sequence). V was shortened by 5 bases and J by 2 bases, with 10 bases between the two germline ends. The CDR3 covers 13 residues. CDR3 amino acids: CASSLLDPYEQYF. CDR3 in DNA: TGTGCCAGCAGCCTACTTGATCCCTACGAGCAGTACTTC.